The TCR beta chain under discussion was sequenced for a study of response to subunit inactivated influenza vaccine. Findings and caveats of the study: Only a handful of new T cells, the authors suggested, are recruited with each seasonal influenza vaccination.

As for this clonotype: Its antigen is unknown.

Trimming took 5 bases from V and 0 from J, leaving 15 bases between them. The CDR3 totals 16 residues. One entry per CDR3 protein results from TCRdb running MiXCR on the RT-PCR reads. The sample holds around 710,000 distinct CDR3 sequences, approximately 15% seen once. The sequence was collected from a man aged 45-60 years who received an inactivated influenza vaccine. The J gene is TRBJ2-3, the V gene TRBV12-3 or TRBV12-4; a possible D gene is TRBD1 (6 bases). This specimen consisted of PBMCs from blood, obtained approximately 15 days before vaccination. For the CDR3, the DNA is TGTGCCAGCAGTCCAACGGACAGTCGAAGCACAGATACGCAGTATTTT. Translated: CASSPTDSRSTDTQYF.